These 10 T cell receptor beta chains were sequenced from one sample in a study of post-analysis software for immune sequencing data. For these TCRs, the target antigens are not known. The TCR beta cDNA libraries carried unique molecular identifiers. TCRdb independently ran MiXCR on the PCR reads; one entry per CDR3 protein. The table shows some 800,000 distinct CDR3 sequences, with about 43% occurring only once. Overall study findings and caveats: TRBV5-6, TRBV5-1 and TRBV20-1 were among four to six TRBV segments more frequent in patients than controls.

Sequencing input: blood. Receptors originate from a girl aged 10 to 17 with multiple sclerosis.

The rearrangement links TRBV7-2 to TRBJ1-2; TRBD1 might be the D (5 bases). The CDR3 spans 15 residues. CDR1 is SGHTA, CDR2 FQGNSA, per germline. The V gene lost 5 bases and the J gene lost 4 bases, with 17 bases spanning the gap. CDR3 DNA: TGTGCCAGCAGCCCGCCAAGCAGGGCTTTCTATGGCTACACCTTC. It encodes CASSPPSRAFYGYTF.

This clonotype has just a few counts. The genes are TRBV20-1 and TRBJ2-5; no clear D. V was shortened by 6 bases and J by 5 bases, with 19 bases between the two germline ends. The germline V gene has CDR1 DFQATT and CDR2 SNEGSKA (reference sequence). The CDR3 extends over 14 amino acids. The CDR3 here is CSAPPSKTGETQYF. Written as DNA, the CDR3 is TGCAGTGCCCCCCCCAGCAAAACCGGGGAGACCCAGTACTTC.

The rearrangement links TRBV18 to TRBJ2-1; D unresolved. Trimming left V 5 bases short and J 5 bases short, with 13 bases between. This CDR3 has 14 residues. CDR1 is KGHSH and CDR2 is LQKENI in the germline V gene. The CDR3 DNA follows: TGTGCCAGCTCATTGGCAGGTACAAACAATGAGCAGTTCTTC. Its protein is CASSLAGTNNEQFF.

This chain links TRBV7-9 with TRBJ2-4; TRBD1 might be the D (6 bases). The J call may be in error: the DNA end matches TRBJ2-5 better. The CDR3 spans 14 residues. Looked up from germline, CDR1 is SEHNR and CDR2 is FQNEAQ (reference sequence). The CDR3 DNA sequence: TGTGCCAGCAGCTTACACAGGGTCAGAGAGACCCAGTACTTC. As protein: CASSLHRVRETQYF.

The J gene is TRBJ1-1, the V gene TRBV15; tentative D call: TRBD1 (6 bases). Per the germline V gene, CDR1 is LNHNV and CDR2 is YYDKDF (reference sequence). V dropped 9 bases and J dropped 0 bases, with 23 bases sitting between them. The CDR3 runs 17 residues. The CDR3 DNA reads TGTGCCACAAAGCAACAGGGAGCCCAGTTCCTGAACACTGAAGCTTTCTTT. Translating it yields CATKQQGAQFLNTEAFF.

The V and J genes are TRBV4-3 and TRBJ2-3; the match to TRBD2 covers 8 bases. Germline V gives CDR1 LGHNA, CDR2 YSLEER. The CDR3 runs 17 residues. V was clipped by 0 bases and J by 4 bases; unmatched bases: 9. The CDR3 nucleotides are TGCGCCAGCAGCCAAGAGGGGATCGGGGGGGGCGCAGATACGCAGTATTTT. It yields the protein CASSQEGIGGGADTQYF.

The chain uses TRBV5-1 and TRBJ2-1, with D perhaps TRBD2 (6 bases). The CDR3 covers 16 residues. V lost 0 bases to trimming and J lost 7 bases, with 17 bases between them. Germline CDR1 is SGHRS and CDR2 is YFSETQ. The CDR3 region has the DNA TGCGCCAGCAGCTTGGGGGGACTGGGGTTGGGAAATGAGCAGTTCTTC. It encodes CASSLGGLGLGNEQFF.

CDR3 protein: CASSRTGSPYNEQFF. DNA of the CDR3: TGTGCCAGCAGCCGCACAGGGAGCCCCTACAATGAGCAGTTCTTC. The gene calls are TRBV7-9 and TRBJ2-1; a possible D gene is TRBD1 (6 bases). Germline-derived CDR1 and CDR2 are SEHNR and FQNEAQ (reference sequence). The CDR3 is 15 amino acids. V lost 5 bases and J 2 bases, leaving 13 bases between the germline ends.

V gene TRBV10-3 combines with J gene TRBJ1-5, with D tentatively TRBD1 (5 bases). This CDR3 comprises 15 residues. CDR1 is ENHRY and CDR2 is SYGVKD in the germline V gene. Trimming left V 2 bases short and J 0 bases short, with 8 bases between. The CDR3 region is CAISEGTYSNQPQHF. CDR3 DNA: TGTGCCATCAGTGAGGGGACGTATAGCAATCAGCCCCAGCATTTT.

The table lists this clonotype with a few counts. This chain uses TRBV20-1 with TRBJ2-3, with D hard to call. The CDR3 loop spans 16 amino acids. Per germline, CDR1 DFQATT and CDR2 SNEGSKA (reference sequence). V lost 5 bases and J 0 bases, leaving 18 bases between the germline ends. This CDR3 is CSALPGPEFSTDTQYF. The CDR3 region has the DNA TGCAGTGCTCTCCCCGGGCCGGAATTCAGCACAGATACGCAGTATTTT.